A selection of T cell receptor beta chains follows, all from one sample in a study of blood T cell repertoires in COVID-19. Some clones are missing from TCRdb's copy, which holds only in-frame ones; the method was immunoSEQ multiplex PCR. The sample lists about 440,000 clones; about 87% were seen once. Sequencing input: peripheral blood. These receptors all stem from a woman between 45 and 60 years old with COVID-19, enrolled during active disease. The CDR3 runs from the conserved cysteine through the conserved F or W. Fields, in order: J gene, D gene, clone size, V gene, CDR3 protein, CDR3 DNA. The D gene is left open where the match is weak. Size is omitted from some rows. Given values are once, few, many or a class for expanded clones.

>TRBJ2-2|.|.|TRBV2
CASSTYRVDTGELFF
TGTGCCAGCAGCACGTACCGGGTCGACACCGGGGAGCTGTTTTTT
>TRBJ2-7|.|.|TRBV18
CASSPSRSYEQYF
TGTGCCAGCTCACCATCCCGCTCCTACGAGCAGTACTTC
>TRBJ2-1|TRBD2|.|TRBV4-1
CASSAGTSVGRHNEQFF
TGCGCCAGCAGCGCCGGGACTAGCGTGGGCCGCCACAATGAGCAGTTCTTC
>TRBJ2-7|.|.|TRBV23-1
CAYCRGSSYEQYF
TGCGCCTACTGTCGGGGGAGCTCCTACGAGCAGTACTTC
>TRBJ1-2|TRBD1|.|TRBV7-9
CASSRGQGEGYTF
TGTGCCAGCAGCCGAGGACAGGGGGAAGGCTACACCTTC
>TRBJ1-1|.|.|TRBV5-1
CASRGLQTVNTEAFF
TGCGCCAGCAGGGGACTACAGACCGTGAACACTGAAGCTTTCTTT
>TRBJ1-3|.|.|TRBV21-1
CASSSRGFRFGNTIYF
TGTGCCAGCAGCTCACGGGGGTTTCGTTTTGGAAACACCATATATTTT
>TRBJ2-7|.|.|TRBV24-1
CATSDPTGHDEQYF
TGTGCCACCAGTGACCCTACAGGGCACGACGAGCAGTACTTC
>TRBJ1-1|TRBD1|.|TRBV3-1/TRBV3-2
CASSSYRGNTEAFF
TGTGCCAGCAGCTCCTACAGGGGGAACACTGAAGCTTTCTTT
>TRBJ1-1|TRBD1|.|TRBV11-2
CASSLDGTGMNTEAFF
TGTGCCAGCAGCTTAGATGGGACAGGGATGAACACTGAAGCTTTCTTT
>TRBJ2-7|.|.|TRBV5-1
CASSSTIGSYEQYF
TGCGCCAGCAGCTCCACCATCGGGTCCTACGAGCAGTACTTC
>TRBJ1-1|.|.|TRBV5-4
CASSLDTGSRGAFF
TGTGCCAGCAGCTTGGATACAGGGTCGAGGGGAGCTTTCTTT
>TRBJ1-1|TRBD1|.|TRBV19
CASTHWAGGRTEAFF
TGTGCCAGTACCCACTGGGCAGGGGGGAGGACTGAAGCTTTCTTT
>TRBJ1-1|.|.|TRBV30
CAWSVRTGGNPVF
TGTGCCTGGAGTGTACGGACCGGGGGGAATCCGGTCTTT
>TRBJ1-2|TRBD1|.|TRBV6-5
CASSSRTGVNYGYTF
TGTGCCAGCAGTTCCAGGACAGGGGTAAACTATGGCTACACCTTC
>TRBJ1-1|.|.|TRBV12-3/TRBV12-4
CASSFDSNTEAFF
TGTGCCAGCAGCTTCGACAGCAACACTGAAGCTTTCTTT
>TRBJ1-2|.|.|TRBV7-9
CASSLGQGNNGYTF
TGTGCCAGCAGCTTAGGTCAGGGGAACAATGGCTACACCTTC
>TRBJ2-3|.|once|TRBV5-1
CASRDRQGTDTQYF
TGCGCCAGCAGAGATAGGCAGGGAACAGATACGCAGTATTTT
>TRBJ2-3|TRBD2|.|TRBV4-1
CASSRLGLAGVRQKFNTQYF
TGCGCCAGCAGCCGACTAGGACTAGCGGGGGTAAGGCAGAAGTTCAATACGCAGTATTTT
>TRBJ1-2|.|.|TRBV5-4
CASSFDNRVGRDYGYTF
TGTGCCAGCAGCTTTGATAATCGCGTTGGGAGGGACTATGGCTACACCTTC
>TRBJ2-3|TRBD2|.|TRBV6-1
CASSAVGGKAHTDTQYF
TGTGCCAGCAGTGCGGTGGGGGGGAAGGCCCACACAGATACGCAGTATTTT
>TRBJ1-5|TRBD1|.|TRBV18
CASSFGQGNQPQHF
TGTGCCAGCTCATTCGGACAGGGCAATCAGCCCCAGCATTTT
>TRBJ2-3|TRBD1|.|TRBV11-3
CASSPGQWSTDTQYF
TGTGCCAGCAGCCCGGGACAGTGGAGCACAGATACGCAGTATTTT
>TRBJ1-1|TRBD1|.|TRBV6-1
CASSEPRTGGGTEAFF
TGTGCCAGCAGTGAACCAAGGACAGGGGGAGGAACTGAAGCTTTCTTT
>TRBJ1-1|.|.|TRBV11-2
CASSPHRTEAFF
TGTGCCAGCAGCCCCCACAGGACTGAAGCTTTCTTT
>TRBJ1-1|.|.|TRBV6-5
CASSSFAGALDTEAFF
TGTGCCAGCAGTTCCTTCGCAGGGGCGCTGGACACTGAAGCTTTCTTT
>TRBJ2-1|.|.|TRBV6-5
CASSSRREQFF
TGTGCCAGCAGTTCGCGCCGTGAGCAGTTCTTC
>TRBJ2-7|.|.|TRBV29-1
CSVEEDGSGEQYF
TGCAGCGTTGAAGAAGACGGGAGTGGTGAGCAGTACTTC
>TRBJ1-2|TRBD1|.|TRBV28
CASRDSGGWDGYTF
TGTGCCAGCAGAGACTCAGGGGGGTGGGATGGCTACACCTTC
>TRBJ1-1|TRBD1|.|TRBV5-1
CASSIPGQGLGTEAFF
TGCGCCAGCAGCATCCCGGGACAGGGTTTGGGCACTGAAGCTTTCTTT
>TRBJ1-1|.|.|TRBV9
CASSPSSGGSGTEAFF
TGTGCCAGCAGCCCGTCTTCGGGGGGAAGTGGCACTGAAGCTTTCTTT
>TRBJ1-3|.|.|TRBV3-1/TRBV3-2
CASTKTAGNTIYF
TGTGCCAGCACAAAGACAGCCGGAAACACCATATATTTT